Each of the 30 T cell receptor beta chains below was sequenced from the same sample in a study of CD4+ T cells in melanoma. Some clones are missing from TCRdb's copy, which holds only in-frame ones; the method was immunoSEQ multiplex PCR. This sample carries about 110,000 clones, around 92% of them seen once, and the ten largest clones take roughly 3.3%. Sequencing was carried out using peripheral blood. All receptors come from a human donor with melanoma.

This rearrangement joins TRBV7-2 to TRBJ1-2; D uncertain. This CDR3 has 13 amino acids. V was cut by 1 base and J by 4 bases, with 7 bases left in between. Germline values: CDR1 SGHTA, CDR2 FQGNSA. This chain's CDR3 is CASSLGSSYGYTF. CDR3 coding DNA: TGTGCCAGCAGCTTAGGCAGCAGCTATGGCTACACCTTC.

The J gene is TRBJ1-1, the V gene TRBV19; 8 bases line up with TRBD1. The CDR3 is 14 amino acids. The junction had 7 bases not matched to a gene; V was cut back by 5 bases and J by 5 bases. Germline V gene data show CDR1 as LNHDA and CDR2 as SQIVND (reference sequence). CDR3 DNA sequence: TGTGCCAGTAGTGTTACAGGGGGAGGGACTGAAGCTTTCTTT. Amino acids: CASSVTGGGTEAFF.

The CDR3 bases are TGTGCCAGCAGGGAGGGGCTAGCGGTCTACGAGCAGTACTTC. Protein sequence: CASREGLAVYEQYF. This sequence joins TRBV6-1 and TRBJ2-7, with TRBD2 matching over 7 bases. The germline gives CDR1 MNHNS, CDR2 SASEGT. V lost 6 bases to trimming and J lost 3 bases; unmatched junction nucleotides: 8. The CDR3 has 14 residues.

This rearrangement joins TRBV30 to TRBJ1-1; TRBD1 agrees at 8 bases. With V trimmed by 3 bases and J by 7 bases, 10 bases remained unmatched. The CDR3 sequence is 14 residues long. Germline V gene lookup returns CDR1 GTSNPN and CDR2 SVGIG (reference sequence). The DNA for the CDR3 is TGTGCCTGGAGACACGGACAGGGCCTGTTTGAAGCTTTCTTT. Protein product: CAWRHGQGLFEAFF.

The rearrangement links TRBV5-1 to TRBJ2-3, with a weak D call TRBD1 (6 bases). With 1 base removed from V and 5 bases from J, the gap between germline ends came to 11 bases. The V gene's germline CDR1 is SGHRS and CDR2 YFSETQ. This CDR3 has 14 amino acids. The CDR3 reads CASSLLGAEDTQYF. CDR3 in DNA: TGCGCCAGCAGCTTGTTGGGGGCTGAAGATACGCAGTATTTT.

The rearrangement uses TRBV19 and TRBJ2-3; 7 bases line up with TRBD1. Germline CDR1 is LNHDA and CDR2 is SQIVND (reference sequence). With 5 bases clipped from V and 4 bases from J, the junction kept 9 bases outside the gene matches. CDR3 size: 15 residues. As DNA, the CDR3 is TGTGCCAGTAGTTACATGGGGCAGGGGGCAGATACGCAGTATTTT. Its protein product is CASSYMGQGADTQYF. The full variable domain, in which reference TRBV19 and TRBJ2-3 provide the parts outside the CDR3, is DGGITQSPKYLFRKEGQNVTLSCEQNLNHDAMYWYRQDPGQGLRLIYYSQIVNDFQKGDIAEGYSVSREKKESFPLTVTSAQKNPTAFYLCASSYMGQGADTQYFGPGTRLTVL.

The chain links TRBV6-4 to TRBJ2-3; 7 nucleotides align to TRBD2. This CDR3 spans 13 amino acids. Unmatched junction bases numbered 1, after V lost 5 bases and J lost 2 bases. Germline assignment: CDR1 MRHNA and CDR2 SNTAGT. The CDR3: CASSSGITDTQYF. CDR3 DNA sequence: TGTGCCAGCAGTAGCGGGATCACAGATACGCAGTATTTT.

The V call is TRBV5-6, the J call TRBJ2-5; D gene unclear. This CDR3 comprises 14 residues. Trimming left V 4 bases short and J 1 base short, with 11 bases between. Germline CDR1 is SGHDT and CDR2 is YYEEEE. CDR3 DNA sequence: TGTGCCAGCAGCCCCCCGACGGTCCAAGAGACCCAGTACTTC. Translation gives CASSPPTVQETQYF.

This clone showed up just once. V and J are TRBV19 and TRBJ2-7; 8 bases align to TRBD1. Losses at the gene ends were 5 bases for V and 6 bases for J; bases not matched to a gene: 6. Per the germline V gene, CDR1 is LNHDA and CDR2 is SQIVND (reference sequence). The CDR3 is 13 residues long. The CDR3 bases are TGTGCCAGTAGTGTGACAGGGGTCGGCGAGCAGTACTTC. It codes for CASSVTGVGEQYF.

J is TRBJ2-3 and V is TRBV7-3; D may be TRBD2 (6 bases). Germline V lookup: CDR1 SGHTA, CDR2 FQGTGA. This CDR3 spans 16 amino acids. V dropped 2 bases and J dropped 0 bases, with 12 bases sitting between them. DNA for the CDR3: TGTGCCAGCAGCTTAGGCGGGGCTGGGAGCACAGATACGCAGTATTTT. Protein: CASSLGGAGSTDTQYF.

The genes are TRBV10-1 and TRBJ2-6; the D gene is possibly TRBD1 (5 bases). Trimming left V 0 bases short and J 1 base short, with 13 bases between. CDR1 and CDR2 from the germline V gene are WNHNN and SYGVQD (reference sequence). The CDR3 loop spans 18 amino acids. CDR3 coding DNA: TGCGCCAGCAGTGAGTCTGTGTGGGGCAGGTCTGGGGCCAACGTCCTGACTTTC. This translates into CASSESVWGRSGANVLTF.

Only one count was recorded for this clone. The chain uses TRBV6-1 and TRBJ1-4; 9 positions agree with TRBD1. The CDR3 runs 14 residues. Unmatched junction bases numbered 5, after V lost 6 bases and J lost 6 bases. Germline V gene data show CDR1 as MNHNS and CDR2 as SASEGT. The CDR3 nucleotides are TGTGCCAGCAGCACCACAGGGGGCGATGAAAAACTGTTTTTT. Its protein product is CASSTTGGDEKLFF.

The chain combines TRBV7-9 with TRBJ2-4; tentative D call: TRBD2 (7 bases). Germline loops: CDR1 SEHNR, CDR2 FQNEAQ (reference sequence). CDR3 length: 19 amino acids. V lost 5 bases and J lost 6, with 29 bases in between. The CDR3 sequence is CASSPGGKGRKGGRNIQYF. The CDR3 nucleotides read TGTGCCAGCAGCCCGGGGGGTAAAGGACGAAAAGGGGGAAGAAACATTCAGTACTTC.

This sequence joins TRBV6-6 and TRBJ1-1, with a weak D call TRBD1 (5 bases). The CDR3 covers 13 residues. The V gene lost 5 bases and the J gene lost 4 bases, with 11 bases spanning the gap. The germline V gene has CDR1 MNHNY and CDR2 SVGAGI (reference sequence). This CDR3 reads CASSKSGGTEAFF. As DNA, the CDR3 is TGTGCCAGCAGTAAATCCGGGGGCACTGAAGCTTTCTTT.

V and J are TRBV7-9 and TRBJ1-2; possible D gene TRBD1, 6 bases. The CDR3 runs to 16 residues. V lost 5 bases, J lost 6 bases, and 22 bases lay in between. Germline values: CDR1 SEHNR, CDR2 FQNEAQ (reference sequence). CDR3 in DNA: TGTGCCAGCAGCCCCCTTCCTAGTACAGGGAAGAATGGCTACACCTTC. Translated, it gives CASSPLPSTGKNGYTF.

The rearrangement links TRBV4-2 to TRBJ2-1; D is unresolved. Germline V lookup: CDR1 LGHNA, CDR2 YNFKEQ. Between the trimmed V and J ends, which lost 4 bases and 2 bases, there was a span of 24 bases. This CDR3 region has 19 residues. The CDR3 loop reads CASSPRMALSNLPYNEQFF. CDR3 bases: TGTGCCAGCAGCCCCAGGATGGCCCTCTCGAATCTGCCCTACAATGAGCAGTTCTTC.

The chain employs TRBV5-1 and TRBJ1-1; no clear D gene. CDR1 is SGHRS and CDR2 is YFSETQ in the germline V gene. CDR3 length: 14 residues. Trimming took off 1 base at V and 3 bases at J, with 10 bases between the two ends. CDR3: CASSLYGSDTEAFF. The CDR3 region has the DNA TGCGCCAGCAGCTTGTATGGGTCGGACACTGAAGCTTTCTTT.

The chain combines TRBV20-1 with TRBJ2-7; D remains ambiguous. The V end lost 5 bases, the J end lost 2 bases, and 4 bases lay between the germline ends. The germline V gene has CDR1 DFQATT and CDR2 SNEGSKA (reference sequence). The CDR3 is made up of 10 amino acids. The CDR3 loop reads CSAGAYEQYF. The CDR3 bases are TGCAGTGCTGGCGCCTACGAGCAGTACTTC.

V and J are TRBV4-1 and TRBJ2-1; no firm D call. Deletions cut 4 bases from V and 7 bases from J, with 5 bases between. The CDR3 consists of 11 residues. CDR1 and CDR2 from the germline V gene are MGHRA and YSYEKL. The CDR3 reads CASSLGNEQFF. Written as DNA, the CDR3 is TGCGCCAGCAGCCTGGGGAATGAGCAGTTCTTC.

The chain recombines TRBV7-6 with TRBJ2-1, with 9 bases lining up with TRBD2. Germline V CDR1 and CDR2: SGHVS, FNYEAQ. The ends lost 4 bases at V and 6 bases at J; junction bases unmatched: 4. The CDR3 contains 14 residues. In DNA, the CDR3 is TGTGCCAGCAGCTCACGACTAGCGGTCAATGAGCAGTTCTTC. Its protein is CASSSRLAVNEQFF.

J is TRBJ2-7 and V is TRBV5-1, with 8 bases fitting TRBD2. The CDR3 sequence is 14 residues long. CDR1 and CDR2 (germline): SGHRS, YFSETQ. With 4 bases clipped from V and 4 bases from J, the junction kept 7 bases outside the gene matches. CDR3 in amino acids: CASSPWTSKYEQYF. The DNA for the CDR3 is TGCGCCAGCAGCCCCTGGACTAGCAAGTACGAGCAGTACTTC.

The gene calls are TRBV7-2 and TRBJ2-7; D is perhaps TRBD1 (6 bases). This CDR3 has 14 residues. V gave up 1 base and J gave up 4 bases, with 11 bases separating them. Germline values: CDR1 SGHTA, CDR2 FQGNSA. This CDR3 is CASSLVQGSYEQYF. DNA for the CDR3: TGTGCCAGCAGCTTAGTACAGGGATCGTACGAGCAGTACTTC.

V and J are TRBV5-6 and TRBJ2-5; D possibly matches TRBD1 or TRBD2 (5 bases each). Trimming removed 4 bases from V and 1 base from J, with 11 bases in between. The germline gives CDR1 SGHDT, CDR2 YYEEEE. This CDR3 is 14 amino acids long. The CDR3 sequence is CASSRVGTQETQYF. For the CDR3, the DNA is TGTGCCAGCAGCCGCGTGGGGACCCAAGAGACCCAGTACTTC. Complete variable domain (other parts from reference TRBV5-6 and TRBJ2-5): DAGVTQSPTHLIKTRGQQVTLRCSPKSGHDTVSWYQQALGQGPQFIFQYYEEEERQRGNFPDRFSGHQFPNYSSELNVNALLLGDSALYLCASSRVGTQETQYFGPGTRLLVL.

The rearrangement uses TRBV9 and TRBJ2-5; 7 bases are a match to TRBD2. This CDR3 region has 15 residues. Germline-derived CDR1 and CDR2 are SGDLS and YYNGEE. V lost 2 bases, J lost 2 bases, and 6 bases stayed unmatched. The CDR3 loop reads CASSVTSQKQETQYF. CDR3 nucleotide sequence: TGTGCCAGCAGCGTGACTAGCCAAAAACAAGAGACCCAGTACTTC.

This clone was seen a few times. CDR3 nucleotide sequence: TGTGCCAGTATGAGAGGTAGGACTGAAGCTTTCTTT. It yields the protein CASMRGRTEAFF. The genes are TRBV19 and TRBJ1-1; D gene unclear. Trimming shortened V by 7 bases and J by 5 bases, and 11 bases separated the two germline ends. The CDR3 runs to 12 residues. Germline V CDR1 and CDR2: LNHDA, SQIVND (reference sequence).

This chain links TRBV6-5 with TRBJ2-4; D is ambiguous. This CDR3 comprises 12 residues. Germline lookup yields CDR1 MNHEY and CDR2 SVGAGI. V was pared by 5 bases and J by 7 bases, with 9 bases between. CDR3 loop: CASSTARNIQYF. CDR3 coding DNA: TGTGCCAGCAGTACTGCTAGGAACATTCAGTACTTC.

This clone was observed a single time. This chain connects TRBV4-3 to TRBJ2-3; 7 nucleotides match TRBD2. The germline CDR1 and CDR2 sequences are LGHNA and YSLEER. The CDR3 spans 15 residues. The junction had 9 bases not matched to a gene; V was cut back by 4 bases and J by 5 bases. CDR3 coding DNA: TGCGCCAGCAGCCCTTTGAGGGAGGGAGGAGATACGCAGTATTTT. This codes for CASSPLREGGDTQYF.

The chain carries TRBV27 and TRBJ2-2; the match to TRBD2 covers 8 bases. Germline loops: CDR1 MNHEY, CDR2 SMNVEV (reference sequence). The CDR3 has 16 amino acids. V shed 10 bases, J shed 1 base, and the junction held 11 bases outside the gene matches. The DNA for the CDR3 is TGTGCCACCCTCCCACGACTAGCGCTGAACACCGGGGAGCTGTTTTTT. Amino acids: CATLPRLALNTGELFF.

This clone is a singleton in its sample. This chain connects TRBV29-1 to TRBJ2-3, with D possibly being TRBD2 (6 bases). V dropped 7 bases and J dropped 6 bases, with 11 bases sitting between them. The CDR3 loop spans 11 amino acids. Germline CDR1 SQVTM, CDR2 ANQGSEA. This CDR3 is CSATGVDTQYF. The CDR3 bases are TGCAGCGCCACGGGGGTGGATACGCAGTATTTT.

As DNA, the CDR3 is TGTGCCAGCAGCACCTCATCAGGGGACACTGAAGCTTTCTTT. This codes for CASSTSSGDTEAFF. The chain is built from TRBV9 and TRBJ1-1; D is perhaps TRBD1 (6 bases). With 4 bases removed from V and 3 bases from J, the gap between germline ends came to 13 bases. There are 14 residues in the CDR3. CDR1 SGDLS and CDR2 YYNGEE come from the germline V gene.